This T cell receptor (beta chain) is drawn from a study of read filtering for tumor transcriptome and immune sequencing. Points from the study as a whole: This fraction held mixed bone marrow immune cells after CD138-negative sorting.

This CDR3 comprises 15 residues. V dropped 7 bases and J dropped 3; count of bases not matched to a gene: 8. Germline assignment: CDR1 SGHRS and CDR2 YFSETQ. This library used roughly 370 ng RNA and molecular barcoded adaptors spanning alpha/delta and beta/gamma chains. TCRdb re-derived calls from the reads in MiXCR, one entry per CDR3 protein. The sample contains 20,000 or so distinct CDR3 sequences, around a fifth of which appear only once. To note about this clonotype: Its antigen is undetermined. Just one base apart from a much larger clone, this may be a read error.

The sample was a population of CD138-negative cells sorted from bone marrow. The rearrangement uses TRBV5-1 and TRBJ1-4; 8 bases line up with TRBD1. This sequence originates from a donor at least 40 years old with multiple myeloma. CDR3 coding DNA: TGCGCCAGCCGACAGGAGGGACAGGCTAATGAAAAACTGTTTTTT. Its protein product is CASRQEGQANEKLFF.